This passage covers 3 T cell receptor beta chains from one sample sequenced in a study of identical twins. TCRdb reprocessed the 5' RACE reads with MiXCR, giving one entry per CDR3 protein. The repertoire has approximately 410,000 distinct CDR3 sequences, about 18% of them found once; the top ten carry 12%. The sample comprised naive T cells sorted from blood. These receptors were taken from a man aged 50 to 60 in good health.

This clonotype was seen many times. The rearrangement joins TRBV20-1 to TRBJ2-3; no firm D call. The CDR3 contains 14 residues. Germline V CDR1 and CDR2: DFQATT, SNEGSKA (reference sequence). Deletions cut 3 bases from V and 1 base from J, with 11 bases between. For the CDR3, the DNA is TGCAGTGCTAGTTTGAGCTACCGCACAGATACGCAGTATTTT. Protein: CSASLSYRTDTQYF.

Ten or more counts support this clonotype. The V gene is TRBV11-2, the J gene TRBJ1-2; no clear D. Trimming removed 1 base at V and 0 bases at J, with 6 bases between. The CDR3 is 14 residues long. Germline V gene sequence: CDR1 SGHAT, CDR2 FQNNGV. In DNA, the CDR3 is TGTGCCAGCAGCTTAGCCCCGGCTAACTATGGCTACACCTTC. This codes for CASSLAPANYGYTF.

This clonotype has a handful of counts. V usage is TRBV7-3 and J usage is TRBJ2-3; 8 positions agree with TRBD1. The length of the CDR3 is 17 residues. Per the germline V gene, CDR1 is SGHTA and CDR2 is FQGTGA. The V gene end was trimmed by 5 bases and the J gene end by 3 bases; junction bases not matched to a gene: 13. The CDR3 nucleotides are TGTGCCAGCAGCCCAACAATGATTCAGGGGGCAACAGATACGCAGTATTTT. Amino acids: CASSPTMIQGATDTQYF.